This T cell receptor (beta chain) comes out of a study of T cells in Graves' hyperthyroidism and ophthalmopathy. About the study: The authors collected peripheral blood at initial diagnosis, before any treatment.

Germline CDR1 and CDR2: SGDLS and YYNGEE. CDR3 length equals 14 residues. Trimming removed 0 bases at V and 9 bases at J, with 15 bases between. The investigators amplified TCR beta CDR3 regions from RNA transcripts. When the TCR CDR3 underwent first-round RT-PCR, the HTBI primer set was used. TCRdb processed the multiplex PCR reads anew with MiXCR; each CDR3 protein has one entry. Of more than 45,000 distinct CDR3 sequences in the sample, around half were seen once. Findings and caveats of the study: The model made its ophthalmopathy prediction, and onset followed a median about 6 months later.

Uncontrolled infection, other autoimmune disease, pregnancy or lactation barred patients from enrollment. In regard to this clonotype: Antigen unknown.

This clonotype was sampled from a woman aged 30 to 39 with Graves' ophthalmopathy. The sample consisted of blood. The chain recombines TRBV9 with TRBJ2-5; the D gene is possibly TRBD1 (6 bases). This CDR3 reads CASSVDPGDQPQYF. DNA of the CDR3: TGTGCCAGCAGCGTAGACCCAGGGGATCAGCCCCAGTACTTC.